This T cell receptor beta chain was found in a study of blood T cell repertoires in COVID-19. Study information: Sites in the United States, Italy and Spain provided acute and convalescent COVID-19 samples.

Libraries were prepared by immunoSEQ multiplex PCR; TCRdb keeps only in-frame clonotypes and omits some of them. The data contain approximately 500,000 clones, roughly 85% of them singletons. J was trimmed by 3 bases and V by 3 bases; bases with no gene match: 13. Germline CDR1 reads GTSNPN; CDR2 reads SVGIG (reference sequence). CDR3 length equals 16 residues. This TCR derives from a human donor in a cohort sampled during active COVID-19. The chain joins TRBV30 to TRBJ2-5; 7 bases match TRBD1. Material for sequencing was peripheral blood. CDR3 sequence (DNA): TGTGCCTGGAGCCTGCTGGGACAGAGAAGTAAAGAGACCCAGTACTTC. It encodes CAWSLLGQRSKETQYF.